This T cell receptor (beta chain) was recorded in a study of blood T cell repertoires in COVID-19. Study details: COVID-19 samples collected from the United States, Italy and Spain covered acute and convalescent phases. T cells, B-cell-depleted T cells, or PBMCs supplied cDNA or gDNA.

As originally analysed: Estimation of nucleated cell counts relied on the amplification of reference gene primers. The protocol was immunoSEQ multiplex PCR, while the TCRdb copy is restricted to in-frame clones and leaves out a portion. The V and J calls and clone size were taken over from that table, and D and trimming were inferred from the DNA. The sample carries 250,000 or so clones, 87% recorded once. V lost 3 bases, J lost 5 bases, and 11 bases stayed unmatched. This CDR3 has 16 amino acids. The V gene's germline CDR1 is MGHRA and CDR2 YSYEKL. The source of this sequence is a young man with active or convalescent COVID-19. The chain is built from TRBV4-1 and TRBJ2-7; 9 bases agree with TRBD1. Sequencing input: peripheral blood. CDR3: CASSHIPGTGSNEQYF. Written as DNA, the CDR3 is TGCGCCAGCAGCCATATACCCGGGACAGGGAGCAACGAGCAGTACTTC.